Listed below are T cell receptor beta chains from one sample, sequenced in a study of technical replicates of blood from several donors. TCRdb's table, derived via immunoSEQ multiplex PCR, lists solely in-frame clones and lacks some. The repertoire includes 95,000 or so clones, 90% to 95% of them detected once, and about 0.36% sits in the top ten. Sequencing was done on a sample of T cells isolated from PBMCs. The source is a human donor in good health. Both conserved end residues are part of each CDR3. The D gene is left open where the match is weak. Rows give clone size only sometimes, using once, few, many, or a class for an expanded clone.

size: NA
V: TRBV10-3
D: NA
length: 20
J: TRBJ1-4
DNA: TGTGCCATCAGTGAGTCCAGGAGGTCAGGGGTGAGGACAACTAATGAAAAACTGTTTTTT
CDR3: CAISESRRSGVRTTNEKLFF

size: NA
V: TRBV23-1
D: TRBD2
length: 17
J: TRBJ2-4
DNA: TGCGCCAGCAGTCAATATCTCCGGGAGGGGGTCAAAAACATTCAGTACTTC
CDR3: CASSQYLREGVKNIQYF

size: NA
V: TRBV7-3
D: TRBD1
length: 15
J: TRBJ2-7
DNA: TGTGCCAGCAGCTTAGACAGGGGGTTTCCCTACGAGCAGTACTTC
CDR3: CASSLDRGFPYEQYF

size: NA
V: TRBV9
D: TRBD2
length: 17
J: TRBJ2-2
DNA: TGTGCCAGCAGCGTTCCCACTAGCGGGATTAACACCGGGGAGCTGTTTTTT
CDR3: CASSVPTSGINTGELFF

size: few
V: TRBV9
D: NA
length: 14
J: TRBJ1-4
DNA: TGTGCCAGCAGCGCCACAGGGTGGGAGGGAAAACTGTTTTTT
CDR3: CASSATGWEGKLFF

size: NA
V: TRBV18
D: NA
length: 13
J: TRBJ2-7
DNA: TGTGCCAGCTCACCACCTACAGGGTTGGGGCAGTACTTC
CDR3: CASSPPTGLGQYF

size: once
V: TRBV6-1
D: NA
length: 14
J: TRBJ1-1
DNA: TGTGCCAGCAGTCGATCCCAGGGGAACGCTGAAGCTTTCTTT
CDR3: CASSRSQGNAEAFF

size: NA
V: TRBV10-3
D: NA
length: 11
J: TRBJ1-1
DNA: TGTGCCTCGAAGGAGGGTACTGAAGCTTTCTTT
CDR3: CASKEGTEAFF

size: NA
V: TRBV4-1
D: TRBD1
length: 15
J: TRBJ1-1
DNA: TGCGCCAGCAGCCAAGAAACAGGGGGAAACGGTGTTGCTTTCTTT
CDR3: CASSQETGGNGVAFF

size: NA
V: TRBV6-1
D: TRBD1
length: 13
J: TRBJ1-2
DNA: TGTGCCAGCCATGAGGGACAGGGACATGGCTACACCTTC
CDR3: CASHEGQGHGYTF

size: NA
V: TRBV9
D: NA
length: 14
J: TRBJ2-5
DNA: TGTGCCAGCAGCGTAGACAGGGAGCAAGAGACCCAGTACTTC
CDR3: CASSVDREQETQYF

size: NA
V: TRBV4-1
D: NA
length: 17
J: TRBJ1-1
DNA: TGCGCCAGCAGCCAAAATCCCGGGACACCTCTGAACACTGAAGCTTTCTTT
CDR3: CASSQNPGTPLNTEAFF

size: NA
V: TRBV27
D: NA
length: 14
J: TRBJ2-7
DNA: TGTGCCAGCAGTTTAAGAGGGTTGCTCAACGAGCAGTACTTC
CDR3: CASSLRGLLNEQYF

size: NA
V: TRBV15
D: NA
length: 12
J: TRBJ2-7
DNA: TGTGCCACCAGCAGAGAGGGGAGGGAGCAGTACTTC
CDR3: CATSREGREQYF

size: NA
V: TRBV19
D: NA
length: 15
J: TRBJ2-1
DNA: TGTGCCAGTAGTATCCAGGGGAAGGCCCTTTTGGAGCAGTTCTTC
CDR3: CASSIQGKALLEQFF

size: NA
V: TRBV27
D: NA
length: 15
J: TRBJ2-1
DNA: TGTGCCAGCAGCCGAGCGGTCACGTCCTACAATGAGCAGTTCTTC
CDR3: CASSRAVTSYNEQFF

size: NA
V: TRBV21-1
D: NA
length: 17
J: TRBJ2-7
DNA: TGTGCCAGCAGCAAAAGAGCTACAGGCGGGAGGTTGTACGAGCAGTACTTC
CDR3: CASSKRATGGRLYEQYF

size: NA
V: TRBV2
D: NA
length: 13
J: TRBJ2-3
DNA: TGTGCCGGGAGGGGGTCCCTCACAGATACGCAGTATTTT
CDR3: CAGRGSLTDTQYF

size: NA
V: TRBV6-1
D: NA
length: 16
J: TRBJ2-2
DNA: TGTGCCAGCAGTGAATTTTGGGCAGATAACACCGGGGAGCTGTTTTTT
CDR3: CASSEFWADNTGELFF

size: once
V: TRBV5-4
D: TRBD2
length: 13
J: TRBJ2-7
DNA: TGTGCCAGCAAACTAGCGGGAACCTACGAGCAGTACTTC
CDR3: CASKLAGTYEQYF

size: once
V: TRBV11-3
D: NA
length: 13
J: TRBJ1-3
DNA: TGTGCCAGCAGGGACTACTCTGGAAACACCATATATTTT
CDR3: CASRDYSGNTIYF

size: NA
V: TRBV5-1
D: NA
length: 14
J: TRBJ1-2
DNA: TGCGCCAGCAGCTTGGGGAGGGAAGGTGATGGCTACACCTTC
CDR3: CASSLGREGDGYTF

size: NA
V: TRBV2
D: NA
length: 15
J: TRBJ1-5
DNA: TGTGCCAGCAGTGAACAGGGGTTAGACAATCAGCCCCAGCATTTT
CDR3: CASSEQGLDNQPQHF

size: NA
V: TRBV28
D: NA
length: 11
J: TRBJ1-5
DNA: TGTGCCAGCAGTTTTAGTCAGCCCCAGCATTTT
CDR3: CASSFSQPQHF

size: NA
V: TRBV29-1
D: TRBD2
length: 14
J: TRBJ2-5
DNA: TGCAGCGTGGTAGCGGGAGTGGGTGAAGAGACCCAGTACTTC
CDR3: CSVVAGVGEETQYF

size: NA
V: TRBV10-3
D: TRBD1
length: 13
J: TRBJ2-7
DNA: TGTGCCATCAGCCGGGACAGGGTAAACGAGCAGTACTTC
CDR3: CAISRDRVNEQYF

size: NA
V: TRBV6-5
D: NA
length: 14
J: TRBJ2-7
DNA: TGTGCCAGCAGTTACGGGAACGGAGGTTACGAGCAGTACTTC
CDR3: CASSYGNGGYEQYF